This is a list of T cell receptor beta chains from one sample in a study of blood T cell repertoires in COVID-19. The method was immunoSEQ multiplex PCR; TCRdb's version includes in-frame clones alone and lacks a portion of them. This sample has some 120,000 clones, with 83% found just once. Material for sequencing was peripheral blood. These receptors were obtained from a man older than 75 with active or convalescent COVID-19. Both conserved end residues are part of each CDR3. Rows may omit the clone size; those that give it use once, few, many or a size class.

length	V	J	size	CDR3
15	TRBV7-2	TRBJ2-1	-	CAKSLAGGPSYEQFF
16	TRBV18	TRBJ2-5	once	CASSPALLAGQETQYF
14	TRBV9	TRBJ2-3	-	CASSARQGSDTQYF
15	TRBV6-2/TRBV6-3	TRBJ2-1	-	CASSPRGQGANEQFF
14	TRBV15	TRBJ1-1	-	CATSRDRLNTEAFF
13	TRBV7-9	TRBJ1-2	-	CASSPTGVGGYTF
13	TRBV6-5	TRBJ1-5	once	CASRQGNNQPQHF
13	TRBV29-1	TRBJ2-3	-	CSVEGGVPDTQYF
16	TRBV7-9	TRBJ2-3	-	CASSPWGQGGTDTQYF
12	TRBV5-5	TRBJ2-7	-	CASSLARYEQYF
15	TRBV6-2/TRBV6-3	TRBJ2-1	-	CASSPGQVSAFEQFF
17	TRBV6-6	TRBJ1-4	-	CASSPGQGGSTNEKLFF
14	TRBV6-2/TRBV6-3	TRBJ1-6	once	CASSFQVGNSPLHF
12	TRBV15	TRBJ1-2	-	CATSRGDYGYTF
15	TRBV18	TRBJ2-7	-	CASSPYGTAYYEQYF
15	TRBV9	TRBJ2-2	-	CASSVRDRNTGELFF
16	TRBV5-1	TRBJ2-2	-	CASSLAGATNTGELFF
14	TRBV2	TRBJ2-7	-	CASSSRTGEYEQYF
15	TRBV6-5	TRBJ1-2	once	CASRVRGTGSYGYTF
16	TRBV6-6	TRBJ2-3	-	CASSYPRTGETDTQYF
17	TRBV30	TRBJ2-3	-	CAWSRGLAGGSPDTQYF
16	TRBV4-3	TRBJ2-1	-	CASSQAWDRAANEQFF
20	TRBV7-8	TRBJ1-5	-	CASSLVPSGEDSYSNQPQHF
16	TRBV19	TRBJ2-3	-	CASSIGLRGPSDTQYF
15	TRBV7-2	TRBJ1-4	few	CASSLTPGGGEKLFF
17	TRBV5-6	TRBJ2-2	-	CASSLEAGGPRTGELFF
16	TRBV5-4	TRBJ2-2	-	CASSLVAQGSTGELFF
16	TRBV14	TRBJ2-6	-	CASSQGQLAGANVLTF
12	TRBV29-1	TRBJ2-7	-	CSVKQGAYEQYF
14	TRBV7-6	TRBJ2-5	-	CASSLGYSQETQYF
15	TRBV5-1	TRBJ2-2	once	CASSSLDINTGELFF
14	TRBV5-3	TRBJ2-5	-	CARSLWRGRETQYF
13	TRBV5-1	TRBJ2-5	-	CASSLPGEETQYF
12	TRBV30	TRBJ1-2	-	CAWTQMNYGYTF
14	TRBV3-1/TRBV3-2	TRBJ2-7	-	CASSRGTGPYEQYF
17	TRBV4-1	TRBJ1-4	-	CASSQVGFGRGMKKLFF
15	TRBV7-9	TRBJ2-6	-	CASSFSGSGANVLTF
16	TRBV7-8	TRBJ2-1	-	CASSPSKGGAISEQFF
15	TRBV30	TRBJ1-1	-	CAWSRGSAGDTEAFF
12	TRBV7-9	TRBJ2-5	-	CASSGQGETQYF
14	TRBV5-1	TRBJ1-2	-	CASSLDRGNYGYTF
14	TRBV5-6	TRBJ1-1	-	CASARLLGNTEAFF
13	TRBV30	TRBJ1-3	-	CAWSVQQLNTIYF
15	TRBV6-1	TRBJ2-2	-	CASSEMGQNTGELFF
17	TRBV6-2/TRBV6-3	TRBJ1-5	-	CASSILWDSKGNQPQHF
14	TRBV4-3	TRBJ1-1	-	CASSDWTRGTEAFF
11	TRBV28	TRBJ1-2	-	CASSSQGHHTF
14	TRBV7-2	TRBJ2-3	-	CASSHPIHLNTQYF
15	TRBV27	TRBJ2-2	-	CASSPWTGRIYRLFF
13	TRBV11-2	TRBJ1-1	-	CASGITENTEAFF
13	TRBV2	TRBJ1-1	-	CASTPQGNTEAFF
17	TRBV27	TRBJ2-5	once	CASSSLSGQQPRETQYF
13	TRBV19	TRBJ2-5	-	CASSRGQRQTQYF
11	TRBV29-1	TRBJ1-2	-	CSVRTGGGYTF
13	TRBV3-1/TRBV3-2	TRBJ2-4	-	CASSQSRKNIQYF